Only a few counts were recorded for the clone carrying this TCR beta chain. Its antigen is unknown. The source of the sample is a study of tumor-infiltrating lymphocytes in primary liver carcinoma. Background on the study: Donors underwent surgery for histopathologically diagnosed primary liver carcinoma.

This CDR3 region has 15 residues. V was pared by 2 bases and J by 5 bases, with 16 bases between. Germline V CDR1 and CDR2: SGHNT, YYREEE (reference sequence). Reverse transcription of approximately 500 ng total RNA with a constant-region primer produced TCR beta cDNA. Libraries for TCR beta were built through three nested multiplex PCR rounds, which together made up a slightly modified ARM-PCR procedure. TRBV1-TRBV30 forward primers and a C-beta reverse primer were used in the first two PCR rounds, which each ran for ten to eleven cycles. TCRdb passed the multiplex PCR reads through MiXCR, listing each CDR3 protein once. Found here are 300,000 to 400,000 distinct CDR3 sequences, almost 65% of them singletons; the top ten hold 6.5%. Whole-study findings and limits: Tumor samples exhibited a significantly greater top-250-clone fraction than blood samples (p = 0.039).

Researchers drew blood RNA from unsorted whole blood and extracted germline DNA as well. Treatment-naive at the time, the patients had chronic HBV infection. Around 4 milliliters of peripheral blood were collected before surgery. The rearrangement joins TRBV5-4 to TRBJ2-5; D might be TRBD1 (5 bases). The source is a man in his forties with primary liver carcinoma and hepatitis B virus infection. Input material: peripheral blood. The CDR3: CASSFMSLGPETQYF. The CDR3 DNA sequence: TGTGCCAGCAGCTTCATGAGCTTGGGGCCGGAGACCCAGTACTTC.